This T cell receptor (beta chain) was captured in a study of identical twins. TCRdb independently ran MiXCR on the 5' RACE reads; one entry per CDR3 protein. The sample consists of hundreds of thousands of distinct CDR3 sequences, roughly 6% of them appearing once. This CDR3 is built from 14 residues. The V end lost 3 bases, the J end lost 4 bases, and 10 bases lay between the germline ends. CDR1 SGHDN and CDR2 FVKESK come from the germline V gene. Material for sequencing was naive T cells sorted from blood. This receptor was obtained from a man between 18 and 29 years old in good health. V gene TRBV14 combines with J gene TRBJ2-1, with D perhaps TRBD2 (6 bases). This chain's CDR3 is CASSQALAYNEQFF. Here the CDR3 DNA reads TGTGCCAGCAGCCAGGCCCTAGCGTACAATGAGCAGTTCTTC.